The 12 T cell receptor beta chains below come from one sample, sequenced in a study of blood T cell repertoires in COVID-19. Repertoires were generated with immunoSEQ multiplex PCR, while TCRdb's copy carries only in-frame clones and drops some. The sample comprises 45,000 to 70,000 clones, roughly 90% of which are singletons, and 20% to 25% rests with the top ten. The source material was peripheral blood. Receptors were obtained from a woman of 80 years or more with COVID-19, enrolled during active disease.

This clone was counted only a few times. The chain employs TRBV3-1 (or the pseudogene TRBV3-2) and TRBJ1-1, with no clear D. Between the trimmed V and J ends, which lost 6 bases and 2 bases, there was a span of 10 bases. Per germline, CDR1 LGHDT and CDR2 YNNKEL (reference sequence). The CDR3 contains 13 residues. The CDR3 nucleotides read TGTGCCAGCAGGGAGGATTTAAACACTGAAGCTTTCTTT. Amino acids: CASREDLNTEAFF.

The J gene is TRBJ1-2, the V gene TRBV30; 10 bases align to TRBD1. The CDR3 length is 15 residues. V was pared by 0 bases and J by 6 bases, with 7 bases of the junction left unmatched. The germline gives CDR1 GTSNPN, CDR2 SVGIG (reference sequence). CDR3 loop: CAWSVRTGGKNGYTF. As DNA, the CDR3 is TGTGCCTGGAGTGTCCGGACAGGGGGTAAAAATGGCTACACCTTC.

The chain is built from TRBV6-5 and TRBJ2-4; tentative D call: TRBD1 (5 bases). Germline CDR1 reads MNHEY; CDR2 reads SVGAGI. The CDR3 is made up of 13 amino acids. Trimming cost V 9 bases and J 8 bases, with 17 bases left between them. The CDR3 DNA reads as TGTGCCAGTGGCTGGACACCTTTGGACATTCAGTACTTC. This gives the protein CASGWTPLDIQYF.

V gene TRBV5-6 combines with J gene TRBJ1-1; maybe TRBD1 (5 bases). CDR1 and CDR2 (germline): SGHDT, YYEEEE. This CDR3 region has 16 residues. Trimming removed 0 bases from V and 4 bases from J, with 16 bases in between. DNA for the CDR3: TGTGCCAGCAGCTTGGAACAGCACGGGGGGGGCACTGAAGCTTTCTTT. Amino acids: CASSLEQHGGGTEAFF.

This chain connects TRBV5-1 to TRBJ2-2; 8 bases match TRBD1. From germline, CDR1 is SGHRS and CDR2 YFSETQ. V gave up 4 bases and J gave up 4 bases; unmatched junction bases: 6. This CDR3 has 15 residues. CDR3 amino acids: CASSTGQGSTGELFF. In DNA form, the CDR3 reads TGCGCCAGCAGCACCGGACAGGGAAGCACCGGGGAGCTGTTTTTT. Combining the CDR3 with reference TRBV5-1 and TRBJ2-2 gives the whole variable domain KAGVTQTPRYLIKTRGQQVTLSCSPISGHRSVSWYQQTPGQGLQFLFEYFSETQRNKGNFPGRFSGRQFSNSRSEMNVSTLELGDSALYLCASSTGQGSTGELFFGEGSRLTVL.

The V gene is TRBV6-5, the J gene TRBJ1-4, with no clear D. The germline CDR1 and CDR2 sequences are MNHEY and SVGAGI. The CDR3 contains 11 residues. V dropped 6 bases and J dropped 8 bases, with 7 bases sitting between them. CDR3 amino acids: CASRIGEKLFF. The DNA for the CDR3 is TGTGCCAGCAGGATTGGCGAAAAACTGTTTTTT.

The CDR3 nucleotides are TGTGCCAGCACCGGGGTTGACGAGCAGTACTTC. This sequence encodes CASTGVDEQYF. This chain uses TRBV6-5 with TRBJ2-7; weak D call: TRBD2 (5 bases). CDR1 is MNHEY, CDR2 SVGAGI, per germline. The CDR3 totals 11 residues. Between the trimmed V and J ends, which lost 7 bases and 5 bases, there was a span of 9 bases.

V usage is TRBV7-2 and J usage is TRBJ2-7; 8 nucleotides align to TRBD1. The CDR3 length is 14 residues. Per germline, CDR1 SGHTA and CDR2 FQGNSA. Trimming cost V 2 bases and J 6 bases; bases outside gene matches: 6. CDR3 loop: CASSLNRGAGEQYF. The CDR3 DNA sequence: TGTGCCAGCAGCTTAAACAGGGGGGCCGGCGAGCAGTACTTC.

The chain recombines TRBV11-2 with TRBJ1-3; D ambiguous. This CDR3 region has 14 residues. V was trimmed by 3 bases and J by 2 bases, leaving 8 bases between them. CDR1 SGHAT and CDR2 FQNNGV come from the germline V gene. The CDR3 here is CASSFAAAGNTIYF. CDR3 DNA sequence: TGTGCCAGCAGCTTCGCGGCGGCTGGAAACACCATATATTTT. The variable domain in full, completed from reference TRBV11-2 and TRBJ1-3, reads EAGVAQSPRYKIIEKRQSVAFWCNPISGHATLYWYQQILGQGPKLLIQFQNNGVVDDSQLPKDRFSAERLKGVDSTLKIQPAKLEDSAVYLCASSFAAAGNTIYFGEGSWLTVV.

The chain carries TRBV19 and TRBJ2-1, with 10 bases matching TRBD2. The CDR3 is 14 residues long. CDR1 and CDR2 from the germline V gene are LNHDA and SQIVND (reference sequence). The ends lost 5 bases at V and 8 bases at J; junction bases unmatched: 6. The CDR3 coding sequence is TGTGCCAGTAGTCGGGCTAGCGGGGGCTATGAGCAGTTCTTC. Translating gives CASSRASGGYEQFF.

The chain recombines TRBV11-1 with TRBJ2-7; 12 bases fit TRBD2. Germline V gene data show CDR1 as SGHAT and CDR2 as FQDESV (reference sequence). With 5 bases clipped from V and 2 bases from J, the junction kept 4 bases outside the gene matches. This CDR3 contains 15 residues. CDR3 protein: CASSQPSGGAYEQYF. The DNA for the CDR3 is TGTGCCAGCAGCCAGCCTAGCGGGGGGGCCTACGAGCAGTACTTC.

V usage is TRBV6-1 and J usage is TRBJ2-4, with 7 bases aligning to TRBD1. Looked up from germline, CDR1 is MNHNS and CDR2 is SASEGT. V lost 6 bases and J lost 0; bases outside the gene matches: 8. The CDR3 runs 16 residues. The CDR3 region has the DNA TGTGCCAGCAGCGAACAGGGGTTTTTAGCCAAAAACATTCAGTACTTC. It translates to CASSEQGFLAKNIQYF.